These 24 T cell receptor beta chains share one sample of origin, sequenced in a study of T-cell memory formation after mild COVID-19. Via MiXCR, TCRdb re-called the 5' RACE reads, giving one row per CDR3 protein. This table has 450,000 to 700,000 distinct CDR3 sequences, roughly 17% appearing once. Sequenced input: PBMCs or a T cell subset sorted from them (not recorded which). These receptor sequences come from an adult woman who had mild COVID-19 (a few samples of this study predate the infection). Cell type and time point are not known.

CDR3 region: CASSLYQLSEILNTEAFF. Here the CDR3 DNA reads TGTGCCAGCAGCTTGTACCAGCTCAGTGAAATATTGAACACTGAAGCTTTCTTT. This chain links TRBV5-5 with TRBJ1-1; D uncertain. With 1 base removed from V and 0 bases from J, the gap between germline ends came to 19 bases. Germline CDR1 reads SGHKS; CDR2 reads YYEKEE (reference sequence). This CDR3 spans 18 amino acids.

This clonotype has a handful of counts. The CDR3 spells CASSQDLTGGSYEQYF. The CDR3, as DNA: TGCGCCAGCAGCCAAGATTTGACAGGGGGGTCCTACGAGCAGTACTTC. The V call is TRBV4-1, the J call TRBJ2-7; TRBD1 agrees at 9 bases. With V trimmed by 0 bases and J by 1 base, 4 bases remained unmatched. Germline CDR1 and CDR2: MGHRA and YSYEKL. This CDR3 region has 16 residues.

This clonotype has just a few counts. This chain uses TRBV12-3 or TRBV12-4 with TRBJ1-1; D is unresolved. CDR3 length equals 13 residues. Trimming shortened V by 3 bases and J by 6 bases, and 11 bases separated the two germline ends. CDR3 DNA: TGTGCCAGCAGTTTGTGGGAGGCCGCTGAAGCTTTCTTT. It is translated as CASSLWEAAEAFF.

This clonotype came up many times. The chain's CDR3 is CSASPWRGLNEQYF. The CDR3, as DNA: TGCAGTGCTAGCCCTTGGAGGGGTTTAAACGAGCAGTACTTC. The chain couples TRBV20-1 to TRBJ2-7, with D possibly TRBD2 on 6 matching bases. CDR1 is DFQATT, CDR2 SNEGSKA, per germline (reference sequence). V dropped 3 bases and J dropped 5 bases, with 17 bases sitting between them. CDR3 length: 14 amino acids.

The table lists this clonotype with many counts. The V call is TRBV7-6, the J call TRBJ2-3; possibly TRBD1 for D (6 bases). The CDR3 sequence is 15 residues long. Trimming cost V 0 bases and J 4 bases, with 11 bases left between them. Looked up from germline, CDR1 is SGHVS and CDR2 is FNYEAQ. The CDR3, as DNA: TGTGCCAGCAGCTTAGCCGGACAGTTCGCAGATACGCAGTATTTT. It specifies CASSLAGQFADTQYF.

This clonotype was seen a handful of times. The chain couples TRBV7-6 to TRBJ2-2; 10 positions match TRBD2. This CDR3 has 17 amino acids. CDR1 is SGHVS, CDR2 FNYEAQ, per germline. The junction had 6 bases not matched to a gene; V was cut back by 1 base and J by 4 bases. The DNA for the CDR3 is TGTGCCAGCAGCTTAGAGAGCGGGGGGGCTCGCACCGGGGAGCTGTTTTTT. Translating it yields CASSLESGGARTGELFF. Using reference TRBV7-6 and TRBJ2-2 for the parts outside the CDR3, the full variable domain is GAGVSQSPRYKVTKRGQDVALRCDPISGHVSLYWYRQALGQGPEFLTYFNYEAQQDKSGLPNDRFSAERPEGSISTLTIQRTEQRDSAMYRCASSLESGGARTGELFFGEGSRLTVL.

CDR3 nucleotides: TGTGCCAGCTCACCACGAGAGACAACCTACGAGCAGTACTTC. Amino acids: CASSPRETTYEQYF. The rearrangement links TRBV18 to TRBJ2-7, with D uncertain. The CDR3 consists of 14 residues. Trimming pared 1 base from V and 2 bases from J, leaving 9 bases between. The germline V gene encodes CDR1 KGHSH and CDR2 LQKENI.

In its sample, this clonotype was seen a few times. The chain combines TRBV29-1 with TRBJ2-1; TRBD2 matches 8 bases. V lost 7 bases to trimming and J lost 14 bases; unmatched junction nucleotides: 22. This CDR3 is built from 15 residues. Germline CDR1 and CDR2: SQVTM and ANQGSEA. CDR3 residues: CSAVSSAGGLLMKFF. Written as DNA, the CDR3 is TGCAGCGCCGTAAGTTCGGCGGGGGGTTTACTTATGAAGTTCTTC.

The sample holds a few counts of this clonotype. This chain joins TRBV12-3 or TRBV12-4 and TRBJ2-5; 11 bases match TRBD2. The CDR3 covers 17 residues. After removal of 7 bases from V and 9 bases from J, the junction contained 19 bases not matched to a gene. The CDR3 region is CASTIGLAGGRRRAQYF. CDR3 DNA: TGTGCCAGCACCATAGGGCTAGCGGGAGGCCGTAGGAGGGCCCAGTACTTC.

This clonotype turned up a few times. The rearrangement links TRBV6-9 to TRBJ2-2, with D perhaps TRBD2 (6 bases). The V gene lost 7 bases and the J gene lost 4 bases, with 22 bases spanning the gap. Germline V CDR1 and CDR2: MNHGY, SVAAGI. CDR3 length equals 17 residues. CDR3: CASTYAGHPNCTGELFF. The CDR3, as DNA: TGTGCCAGCACCTACGCGGGGCACCCCAACTGCACCGGGGAGCTGTTTTTT.

This clonotype occurred a few times. The chain's CDR3 is CASSFLPGGTQETQYF. CDR3 nucleotide sequence: TGTGCCAGCAGTTTTCTGCCAGGGGGCACCCAAGAGACCCAGTACTTC. V gene TRBV12-3 or TRBV12-4 combines with J gene TRBJ2-5; 8 bases are shared with TRBD1. The length of the CDR3 is 16 residues. V gave up 3 bases and J gave up 1 base; unmatched junction bases: 7.

The sample holds a few counts of this clonotype. The chain employs TRBV20-1 and TRBJ2-3; no reliable D call. The CDR3 length is 13 residues. Looked up from germline, CDR1 is DFQATT and CDR2 is SNEGSKA (reference sequence). The V end was cut by 4 bases, the J end by 0 bases, with 8 bases between. DNA for the CDR3: TGCAGTGCTACTAGAGCTAGCACAGATACGCAGTATTTT. As protein: CSATRASTDTQYF.

At least ten counts were recorded for this clonotype. This sequence joins TRBV5-4 and TRBJ2-3, with D unclear. CDR1 is SGHNT and CDR2 is YYREEE in the germline V gene (reference sequence). Trimming removed 3 bases from V and 6 bases from J, with 8 bases in between. The CDR3 loop spans 12 amino acids. DNA of the CDR3: TGTGCCAGCAGCTCGCCCTTGGATACGCAGTATTTT. Residues: CASSSPLDTQYF.

This clonotype was seen only a few times. This chain links TRBV7-9 with TRBJ2-7, with 10 nucleotides matching TRBD2. The CDR3 is made up of 15 amino acids. Germline CDR1 reads SEHNR; CDR2 reads FQNEAQ (reference sequence). After removal of 5 bases from V and 0 bases from J, the junction contained 4 bases not matched to a gene. CDR3 bases: TGTGCCAGCAGCAAAGGACTAGCGGCCTCCTACGAGCAGTACTTC. It is translated as CASSKGLAASYEQYF.

This rearrangement joins TRBV7-8 to TRBJ1-6; no clear D gene. The length of the CDR3 is 13 residues. CDR1 and CDR2 from the germline V gene are SGHVS and FQNEAQ. Trimming stripped 8 bases from V and 9 bases from J, with 14 bases between. The CDR3 bases are TGTGCCAGCTCCCAACTCGTAGTTTCACCCCTCCACTTT. It yields the protein CASSQLVVSPLHF.

This chain joins TRBV9 and TRBJ1-1; 8 bases line up with TRBD1. CDR3 size: 15 residues. CDR1 and CDR2 (germline): SGDLS, YYNGEE. V was clipped by 3 bases and J by 6 bases; unmatched bases: 10. CDR3: CASSETGGGVAEAFF. Here the CDR3 DNA reads TGTGCCAGCAGCGAAACAGGGGGGGGTGTCGCTGAAGCTTTCTTT.

This clonotype has just a few counts. The rearrangement uses TRBV20-1 and TRBJ2-4; D assignment may be TRBD1 or TRBD2 (6 bases each). Trimming took 7 bases from V and 7 from J, leaving 17 bases between them. CDR3 length: 13 residues. Germline V gene lookup returns CDR1 DFQATT and CDR2 SNEGSKA (reference sequence). CDR3 DNA sequence: TGCAGTGGGAGTTATGGGGGGCCTAACATTCAGTACTTC. Translated, it gives CSGSYGGPNIQYF.

This clonotype was seen only a few times. J is TRBJ2-3 and V is TRBV7-2; no firm D call. V lost 5 bases to trimming and J lost 2 bases, with 11 bases between them. Germline CDR1 is SGHTA and CDR2 is FQGNSA. The CDR3 length is 14 residues. CDR3 amino acids: CASSAKVVTDTQYF. CDR3 coding DNA: TGTGCCAGCAGCGCCAAAGTAGTCACAGATACGCAGTATTTT.

This chain joins TRBV3-1 and TRBJ2-2; no firm D call. Trimming took off 3 bases at V and 5 bases at J, with 7 bases between the two ends. The CDR3 runs to 13 residues. Per germline, CDR1 LGHDT and CDR2 YNNKEL (reference sequence). The CDR3 sequence: CASSHWDTGELFF. CDR3 DNA: TGTGCCAGCAGCCATTGGGATACCGGGGAGCTGTTTTTT.

This clonotype was counted a few times. This chain uses TRBV29-1 with TRBJ2-5, with a possible D match to TRBD2 (5 bases). CDR3 length: 12 residues. V was pared by 3 bases and J by 1 base, with 6 bases between. Germline CDR1 is SQVTM and CDR2 is ANQGSEA. CDR3 bases: TGCAGCGTTGAGAGGGTCCAAGAGACCCAGTACTTC. It is translated as CSVERVQETQYF.

The rearrangement uses TRBV20-1 and TRBJ2-7; no clear D gene. Trimming shortened V by 1 base and J by 3 bases, and 7 bases separated the two germline ends. The length of the CDR3 is 12 residues. Germline V gene lookup returns CDR1 DFQATT and CDR2 SNEGSKA (reference sequence). For the CDR3, the DNA is TGCAGTGCTAGAGTGGGAAACTACGAGCAGTACTTC. Translated, it gives CSARVGNYEQYF.

This clonotype was recorded a few times. The V call is TRBV7-2, the J call TRBJ1-4; D is ambiguous. V dropped 1 base and J dropped 8 bases, with 11 bases sitting between them. The CDR3 loop spans 14 amino acids. Germline CDR1 is SGHTA and CDR2 is FQGNSA. The CDR3 sequence is CASSLVPVGEKLFF. CDR3 nucleotide sequence: TGTGCCAGCAGCTTAGTTCCAGTGGGGGAAAAACTGTTTTTT.

The chain has TRBV3-1 and TRBJ2-3; possible D gene TRBD1, 5 bases. This CDR3 is built from 15 residues. Germline V gene data show CDR1 as LGHDT and CDR2 as YNNKEL (reference sequence). V shed 2 bases and J shed 4 bases, with 13 bases lying between them. The CDR3 DNA reads as TGTGCCAGCAGCCAACAAACCCGACAGCCAGATACGCAGTATTTT. Translated: CASSQQTRQPDTQYF.

Here the CDR3 reads CASSEQGTKNIQYF. CDR3 in DNA: TGTGCCAGCAGTGAACAGGGGACCAAAAACATTCAGTACTTC. This rearrangement joins TRBV2 to TRBJ2-4; D is possibly TRBD1 (6 bases). The CDR3 has 14 amino acids. With 2 bases removed from V and 2 bases from J, the gap between germline ends came to 7 bases. CDR1 and CDR2 (germline): SNHLY, FYNNEI.